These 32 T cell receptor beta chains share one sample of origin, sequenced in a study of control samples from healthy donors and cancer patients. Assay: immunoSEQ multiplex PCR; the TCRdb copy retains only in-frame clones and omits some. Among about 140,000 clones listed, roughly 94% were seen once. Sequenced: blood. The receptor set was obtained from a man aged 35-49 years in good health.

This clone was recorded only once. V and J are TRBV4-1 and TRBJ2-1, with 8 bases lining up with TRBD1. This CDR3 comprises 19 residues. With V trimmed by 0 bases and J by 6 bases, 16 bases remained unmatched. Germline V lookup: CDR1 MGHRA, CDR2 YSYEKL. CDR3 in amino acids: CASSQDSWTGPRVVNEQFF. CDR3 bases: TGCGCCAGCAGCCAAGATTCTTGGACAGGGCCCCGTGTGGTCAATGAGCAGTTCTTC.

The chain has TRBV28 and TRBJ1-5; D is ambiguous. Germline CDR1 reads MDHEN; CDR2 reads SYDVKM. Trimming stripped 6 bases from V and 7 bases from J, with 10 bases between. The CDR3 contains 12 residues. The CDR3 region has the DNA TGTGCCAGCAGCCGAGACAACCAGCCCCAGCATTTT. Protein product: CASSRDNQPQHF.

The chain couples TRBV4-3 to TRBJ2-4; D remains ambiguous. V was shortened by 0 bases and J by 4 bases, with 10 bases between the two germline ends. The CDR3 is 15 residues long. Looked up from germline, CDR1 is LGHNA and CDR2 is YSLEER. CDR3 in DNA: TGCGCCAGCAGCCAAGATCTCCGGCAGAAAAACATTCAGTACTTC. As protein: CASSQDLRQKNIQYF.

CDR3 nucleotides: TGTGCCATCAGTGAGTCGAGCGAGCAGTACTTC. Translated: CAISESSEQYF. The rearrangement joins TRBV10-3 to TRBJ2-7; D not resolved. Looked up from germline, CDR1 is ENHRY and CDR2 is SYGVKD. V was trimmed by 0 bases and J by 6 bases, leaving 3 bases between them. This CDR3 comprises 11 residues.

The CDR3 sequence: CASSQGSSNQPQHF. CDR3 in DNA: TGTGCCAGCAGTCAAGGCAGCAGCAATCAGCCCCAGCATTTT. The chain is built from TRBV7-9 and TRBJ1-5; D unresolved. Trimming took off 6 bases at V and 1 base at J, with 10 bases between the two ends. The CDR3 contains 14 residues. CDR1 and CDR2 from the germline V gene are SEHNR and FQNEAQ (reference sequence).

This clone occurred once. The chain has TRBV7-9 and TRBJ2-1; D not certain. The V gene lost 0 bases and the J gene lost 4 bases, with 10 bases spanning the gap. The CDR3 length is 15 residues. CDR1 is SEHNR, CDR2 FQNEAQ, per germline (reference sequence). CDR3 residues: CASSLALGIYNEQFF. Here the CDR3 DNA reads TGTGCCAGCAGCTTAGCGTTGGGGATTTACAATGAGCAGTTCTTC.

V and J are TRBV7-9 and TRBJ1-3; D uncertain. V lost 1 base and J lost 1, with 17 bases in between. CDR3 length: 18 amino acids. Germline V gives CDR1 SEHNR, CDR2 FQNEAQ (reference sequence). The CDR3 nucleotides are TGTGCCAGCAGCTTAGAAGGCAAGGCCAGCTTTTCTGGAAACACCATATATTTT. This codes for CASSLEGKASFSGNTIYF.

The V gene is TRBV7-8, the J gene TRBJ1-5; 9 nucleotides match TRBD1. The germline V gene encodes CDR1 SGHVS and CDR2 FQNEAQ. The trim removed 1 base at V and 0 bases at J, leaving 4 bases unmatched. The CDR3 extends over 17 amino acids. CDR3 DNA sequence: TGTGCCAGCAGCTTAGGGGGACAGGGTAATAGCAATCAGCCCCAGCATTTT. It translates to CASSLGGQGNSNQPQHF.

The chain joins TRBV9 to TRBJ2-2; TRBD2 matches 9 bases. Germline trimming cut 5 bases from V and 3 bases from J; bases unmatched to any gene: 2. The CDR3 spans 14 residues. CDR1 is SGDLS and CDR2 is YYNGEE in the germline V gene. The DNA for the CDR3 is TGTGCCAGCAGGCGGGGGGGCGACACCGGGGAGCTGTTTTTT. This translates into CASRRGGDTGELFF.

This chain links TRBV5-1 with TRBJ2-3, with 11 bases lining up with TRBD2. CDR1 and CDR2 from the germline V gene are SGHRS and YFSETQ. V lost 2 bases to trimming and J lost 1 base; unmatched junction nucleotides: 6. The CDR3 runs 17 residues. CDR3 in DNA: TGCGCCAGCAGCTTACTCCTGACTAGCGGGGGCACAGATACGCAGTATTTT. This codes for CASSLLLTSGGTDTQYF.

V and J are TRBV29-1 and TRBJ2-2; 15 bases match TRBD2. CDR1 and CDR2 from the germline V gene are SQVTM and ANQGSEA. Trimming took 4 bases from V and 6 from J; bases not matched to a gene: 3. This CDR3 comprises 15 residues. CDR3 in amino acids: CSVGTSGRVAGELFF. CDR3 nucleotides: TGCAGCGTTGGGACTAGCGGGAGGGTGGCCGGGGAGCTGTTTTTT.

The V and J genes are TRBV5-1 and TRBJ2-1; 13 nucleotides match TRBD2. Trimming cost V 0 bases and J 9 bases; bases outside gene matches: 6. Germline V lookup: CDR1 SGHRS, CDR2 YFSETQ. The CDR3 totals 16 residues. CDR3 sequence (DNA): TGCGCCAGCAGCTTGGAGGGGACTAGCGGGAAAGCTGAGCAGTTCTTC. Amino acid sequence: CASSLEGTSGKAEQFF.

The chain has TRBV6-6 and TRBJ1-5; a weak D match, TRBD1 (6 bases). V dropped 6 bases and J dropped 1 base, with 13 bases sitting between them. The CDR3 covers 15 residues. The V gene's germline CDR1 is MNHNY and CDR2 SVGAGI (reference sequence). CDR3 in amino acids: CASSILGASNQPQHF. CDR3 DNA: TGTGCCAGCAGCATTCTGGGGGCAAGCAATCAGCCCCAGCATTTT.

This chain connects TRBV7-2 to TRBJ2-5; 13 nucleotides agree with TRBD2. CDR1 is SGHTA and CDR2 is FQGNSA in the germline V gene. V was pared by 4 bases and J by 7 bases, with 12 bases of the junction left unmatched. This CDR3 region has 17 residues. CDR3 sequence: CASSSGGLAGTFGTQYF. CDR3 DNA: TGTGCCAGCAGCTCGGGGGGACTAGCGGGAACCTTCGGGACCCAGTACTTC.

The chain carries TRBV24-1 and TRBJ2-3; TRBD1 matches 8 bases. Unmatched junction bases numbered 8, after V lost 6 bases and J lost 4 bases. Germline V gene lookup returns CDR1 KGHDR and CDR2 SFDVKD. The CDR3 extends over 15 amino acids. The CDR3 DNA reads TGTGCCACCAGTTACTCTCAGGGGGCTGCAGATACGCAGTATTTT. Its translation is CATSYSQGAADTQYF.

The DNA of the CDR3 is TGTGCCAGCAGGTACTACCAGGACGGCTATGGCTACACCTTC. Translated, it gives CASRYYQDGYGYTF. The chain has TRBV2 and TRBJ1-2, with unresolved D. This CDR3 has 14 amino acids. In germline, CDR1 is SNHLY, CDR2 FYNNEI. The germline V and J ends were trimmed by 6 bases and 4 bases, with 15 bases remaining between them. Complete variable domain (other parts from reference TRBV2 and TRBJ1-2): EPEVTQTPSHQVTQMGQEVILRCVPISNHLYFYWYRQILGQKVEFLVSFYNNEISEKSEIFDDQFSVERPDGSNFTLKIRSTKLEDSAMYFCASRYYQDGYGYTFGSGTRLTVV.

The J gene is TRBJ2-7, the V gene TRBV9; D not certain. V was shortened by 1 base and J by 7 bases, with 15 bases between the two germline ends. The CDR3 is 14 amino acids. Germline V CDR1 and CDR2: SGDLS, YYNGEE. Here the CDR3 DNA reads TGTGCCAGCAGCGTAAATCTAGGGCTGGGAGAGCAGTACTTC. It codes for CASSVNLGLGEQYF.

CDR3 nucleotide sequence: TGTGCCAGCAGTGACCAACAGGGAACCGGGGAGCTGTTTTTT. This translates into CASSDQQGTGELFF. V gene TRBV6-4 combines with J gene TRBJ2-2, with D tentatively TRBD1 (6 bases). Trimming took off 2 bases at V and 5 bases at J, with 9 bases between the two ends. This CDR3 contains 14 residues. Per germline, CDR1 MRHNA and CDR2 SNTAGT.

CDR3 residues: CASSLAGSDTEAFF. CDR3 DNA: TGCGCCAGCAGCTTGGCGGGGTCGGACACTGAAGCTTTCTTT. J is TRBJ1-1 and V is TRBV5-1; D is ambiguous. The CDR3 extends over 14 amino acids. Germline lookup yields CDR1 SGHRS and CDR2 YFSETQ. Trimming took off 0 bases at V and 3 bases at J, with 9 bases between the two ends.

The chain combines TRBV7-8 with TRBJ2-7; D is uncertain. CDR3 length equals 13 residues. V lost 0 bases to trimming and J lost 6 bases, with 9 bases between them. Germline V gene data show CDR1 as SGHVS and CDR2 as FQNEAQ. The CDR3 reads CASSLATVSEQYF. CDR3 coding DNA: TGTGCCAGCAGCTTAGCTACGGTGAGCGAGCAGTACTTC.

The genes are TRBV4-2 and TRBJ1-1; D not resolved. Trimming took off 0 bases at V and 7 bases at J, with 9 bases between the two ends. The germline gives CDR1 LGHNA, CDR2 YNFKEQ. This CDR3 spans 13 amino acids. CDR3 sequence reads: CASSQDGQIEAFF. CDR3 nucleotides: TGTGCCAGCAGCCAAGATGGCCAGATTGAAGCTTTCTTT.

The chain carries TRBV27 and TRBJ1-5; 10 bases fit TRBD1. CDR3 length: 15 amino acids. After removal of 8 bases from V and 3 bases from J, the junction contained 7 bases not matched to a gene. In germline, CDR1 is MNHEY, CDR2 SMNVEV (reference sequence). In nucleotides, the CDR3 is TGTGCCAGCGGGCGACAGGGGGCGAACAATCAGCCCCAGCATTTT. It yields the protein CASGRQGANNQPQHF.

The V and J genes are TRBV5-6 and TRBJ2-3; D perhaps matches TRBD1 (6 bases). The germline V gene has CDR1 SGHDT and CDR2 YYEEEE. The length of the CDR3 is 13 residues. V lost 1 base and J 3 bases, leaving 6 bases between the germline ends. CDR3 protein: CASSLTGTDTQYF. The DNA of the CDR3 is TGTGCCAGCAGCTTGACAGGGACAGATACGCAGTATTTT.

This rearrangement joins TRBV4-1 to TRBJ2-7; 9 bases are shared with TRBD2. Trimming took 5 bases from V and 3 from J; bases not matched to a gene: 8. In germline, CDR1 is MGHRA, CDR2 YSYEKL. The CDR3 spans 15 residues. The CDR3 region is CASSFLAGIRYEQYF. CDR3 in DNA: TGCGCCAGCAGCTTTCTAGCGGGAATTCGCTACGAGCAGTACTTC.

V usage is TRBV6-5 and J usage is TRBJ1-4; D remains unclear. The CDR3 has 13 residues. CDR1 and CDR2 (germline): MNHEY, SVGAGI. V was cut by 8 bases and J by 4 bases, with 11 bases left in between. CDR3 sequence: CASERALNEKLFF. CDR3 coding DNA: TGTGCCAGCGAGAGAGCGCTTAATGAAAAACTGTTTTTT.

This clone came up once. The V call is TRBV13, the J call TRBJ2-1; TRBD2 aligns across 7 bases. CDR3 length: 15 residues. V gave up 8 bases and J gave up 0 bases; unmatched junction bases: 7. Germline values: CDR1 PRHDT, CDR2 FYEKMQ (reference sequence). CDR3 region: CASSQRGSSYNEQFF. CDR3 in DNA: TGTGCCAGCTCCCAGCGGGGCAGCTCCTACAATGAGCAGTTCTTC. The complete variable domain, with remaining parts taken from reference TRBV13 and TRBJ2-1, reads AAGVIQSPRHLIKEKRETATLKCYPIPRHDTVYWYQQGPGQDPQFLISFYEKMQSDKGSIPDRFSAQQFSDYHSELNMSSLELGDSALYFCASSQRGSSYNEQFFGPGTRLTVL.

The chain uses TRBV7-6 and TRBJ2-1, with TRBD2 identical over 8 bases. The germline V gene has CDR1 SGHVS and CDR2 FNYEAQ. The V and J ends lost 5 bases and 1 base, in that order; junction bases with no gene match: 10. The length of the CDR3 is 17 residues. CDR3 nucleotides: TGTGCCAGCAGCCCAACTAGCGGTAGGTTATCCTACAATGAGCAGTTCTTC. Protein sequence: CASSPTSGRLSYNEQFF.

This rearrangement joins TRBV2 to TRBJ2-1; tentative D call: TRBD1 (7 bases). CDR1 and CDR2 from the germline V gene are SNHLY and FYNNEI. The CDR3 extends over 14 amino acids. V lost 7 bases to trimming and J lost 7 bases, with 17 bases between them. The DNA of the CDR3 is TGTGCCAGCACCTGGGGGTCAGGGGGGAATGAGCAGTTCTTC. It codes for CASTWGSGGNEQFF. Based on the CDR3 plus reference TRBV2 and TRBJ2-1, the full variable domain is EPEVTQTPSHQVTQMGQEVILRCVPISNHLYFYWYRQILGQKVEFLVSFYNNEISEKSEIFDDQFSVERPDGSNFTLKIRSTKLEDSAMYFCASTWGSGGNEQFFGPGTRLTVL.

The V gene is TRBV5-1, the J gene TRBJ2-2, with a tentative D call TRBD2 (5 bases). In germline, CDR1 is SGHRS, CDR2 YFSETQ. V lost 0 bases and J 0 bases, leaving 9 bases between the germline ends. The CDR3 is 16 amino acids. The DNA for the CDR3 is TGCGCCAGCAGCTTGGCCCCGGGGACGAACACCGGGGAGCTGTTTTTT. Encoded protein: CASSLAPGTNTGELFF.

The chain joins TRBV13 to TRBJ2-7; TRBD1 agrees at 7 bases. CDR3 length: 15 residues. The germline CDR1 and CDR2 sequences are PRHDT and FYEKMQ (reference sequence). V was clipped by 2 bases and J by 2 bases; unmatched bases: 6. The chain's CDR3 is CASSLSGQDAYEQYF. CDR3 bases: TGTGCCAGCAGCTTATCAGGACAGGATGCCTACGAGCAGTACTTC.

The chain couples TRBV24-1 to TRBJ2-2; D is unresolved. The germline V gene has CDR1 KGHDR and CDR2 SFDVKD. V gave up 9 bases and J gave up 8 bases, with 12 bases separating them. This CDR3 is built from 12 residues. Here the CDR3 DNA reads TGTGCCACCTCGGACCCCCTGGGGGAGCTGTTTTTT. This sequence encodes CATSDPLGELFF.

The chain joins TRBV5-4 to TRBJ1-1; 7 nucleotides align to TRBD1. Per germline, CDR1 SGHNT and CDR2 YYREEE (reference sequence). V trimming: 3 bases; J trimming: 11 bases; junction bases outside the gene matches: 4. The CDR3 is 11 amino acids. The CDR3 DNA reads TGTGCCAGCAGCTCTGACAGGGCGGCTTTCTTT. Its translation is CASSSDRAAFF.